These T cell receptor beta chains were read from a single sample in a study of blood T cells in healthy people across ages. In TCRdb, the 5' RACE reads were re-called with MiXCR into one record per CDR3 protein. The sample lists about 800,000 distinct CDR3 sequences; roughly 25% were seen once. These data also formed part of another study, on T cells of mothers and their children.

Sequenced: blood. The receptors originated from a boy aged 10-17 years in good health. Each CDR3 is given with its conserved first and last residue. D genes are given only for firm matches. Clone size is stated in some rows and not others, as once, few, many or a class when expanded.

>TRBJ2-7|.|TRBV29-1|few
CSVEGQAPSEQYF
TGCAGCGTTGAAGGCCAGGCCCCTTCCGAGCAGTACTTC
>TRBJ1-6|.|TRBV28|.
CASSSRVGDSPLHF
TGTGCCAGCAGTTCAAGGGTAGGAGATTCACCCCTCCACTTT
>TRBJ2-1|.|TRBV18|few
CASSPMAIEQFF
TGTGCCAGCTCACCAATGGCCATTGAGCAGTTCTTC
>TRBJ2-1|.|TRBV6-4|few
CASGTGEGPLGYNEQFF
TGTGCCAGCGGAACAGGGGAGGGACCTTTGGGCTACAATGAGCAGTTCTTC
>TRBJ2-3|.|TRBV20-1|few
CSAPNSGPGNTDTQYF
TGCAGTGCTCCAAACTCGGGCCCCGGAAACACAGATACGCAGTATTTT
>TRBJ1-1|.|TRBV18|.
CASSPNHATPEAFF
TGTGCCAGCTCACCAAACCACGCCACCCCGGAAGCTTTCTTT
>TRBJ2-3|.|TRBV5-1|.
CASSPTAIDTQYF
TGCGCCAGCAGCCCCACAGCTATAGATACGCAGTATTTT
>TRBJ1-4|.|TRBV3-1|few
CASSLGSAGANEKLFF
TGTGCCAGCAGCCTCGGCTCGGCCGGGGCTAATGAAAAACTGTTTTTT
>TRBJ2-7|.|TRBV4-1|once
CASSQVPGGPTYEQYF
TGCGCCAGCAGCCAAGTCCCCGGGGGGCCAACCTACGAGCAGTACTTC
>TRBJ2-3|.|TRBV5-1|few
CASSSGLLVEADTQYF
TGCGCCAGCAGCTCCGGGCTCCTCGTGGAGGCAGATACGCAGTATTTT
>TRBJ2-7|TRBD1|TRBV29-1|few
CSVESQGDPYEQCF
TGCAGCGTTGAGAGCCAGGGGGACCCCTACGAGCAGTGCTTC
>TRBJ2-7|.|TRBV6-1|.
CASSEVGEQYF
TGTGCCAGCAGTGAAGTAGGGGAGCAGTACTTC
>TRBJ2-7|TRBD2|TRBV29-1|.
CSVEGGSPYEQYF
TGCAGCGTTGAAGGCGGGAGTCCCTACGAGCAGTACTTC
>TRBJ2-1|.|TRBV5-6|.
CASSPGWSSYNEQFF
TGTGCCAGCAGCCCTGGTTGGAGCTCCTACAATGAGCAGTTCTTC
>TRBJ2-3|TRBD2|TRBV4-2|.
CASSQAGGGDTQYF
TGTGCCAGCAGCCAGGCGGGGGGGGGAGATACGCAGTATTTT
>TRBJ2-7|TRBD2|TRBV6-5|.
CASTPRGTSGSSYEQYF
TGTGCCAGCACTCCAAGAGGGACTAGCGGTTCCTCTTACGAGCAGTACTTC
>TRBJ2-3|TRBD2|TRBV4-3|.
CASSQEGSGTSTDTQYF
TGCGCCAGCAGCCAAGAGGGTAGCGGGACCAGCACAGATACGCAGTATTTT
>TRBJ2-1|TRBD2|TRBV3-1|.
CASSDSGGLDEQFF
TGTGCCAGCAGCGACAGCGGGGGGCTCGATGAGCAGTTCTTC
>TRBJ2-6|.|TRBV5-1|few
CASSLIFGANVLTF
TGCGCCAGCAGCTTGATCTTTGGGGCCAACGTCCTGACTTTC
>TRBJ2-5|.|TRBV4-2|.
CASSQNEDPVGRETQYF
TGTGCCAGCAGCCAAAACGAAGACCCCGTTGGCCGGGAGACCCAGTACTTC
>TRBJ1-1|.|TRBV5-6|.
CASSLEGTPREAFF
TGTGCCAGCAGCTTGGAAGGGACCCCGAGAGAAGCTTTCTTT
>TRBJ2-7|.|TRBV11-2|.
CASSLGPEGSEQYF
TGTGCCAGCAGCTTAGGACCCGAGGGGTCCGAGCAGTACTTC
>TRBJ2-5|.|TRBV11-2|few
CVSSPHQGGETQYF
TGTGTCAGCAGCCCCCACCAGGGGGGGGAGACCCAGTACTTC
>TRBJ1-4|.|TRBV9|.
CASSVSGGNGVEKLFF
TGTGCCAGCAGCGTTTCCGGGGGCAACGGGGTTGAAAAACTGTTTTTT
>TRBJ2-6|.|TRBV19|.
CASSTDTSGANVLTF
TGTGCCAGTAGTACCGACACTTCTGGGGCCAACGTCCTGACTTTC
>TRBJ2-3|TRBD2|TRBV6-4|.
CASSASGTSGGDTQYF
TGTGCCAGCAGTGCATCCGGGACTAGCGGGGGGGATACGCAGTATTTT
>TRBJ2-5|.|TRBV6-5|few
CASSYTVSLDSQETQYF
TGTGCCAGCAGTTACACGGTCTCCCTAGACAGCCAAGAGACCCAGTACTTC
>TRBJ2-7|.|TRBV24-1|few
CATSDRRGPAGEQYF
TGTGCCACCAGTGACCGTCGAGGGCCTGCTGGGGAGCAGTACTTC
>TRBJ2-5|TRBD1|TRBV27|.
CASRNRGVPPQETQYF
TGTGCCAGCAGAAACAGGGGGGTCCCTCCGCAAGAGACCCAGTACTTC
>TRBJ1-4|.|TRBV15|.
CATGLGNEKLFF
TGTGCCACGGGTTTAGGGAATGAAAAACTGTTTTTT